This T cell receptor (beta chain) was documented in a study of T cell repertoires in cytomegalovirus infection. TCRdb reanalysed the reads using MiXCR and keeps one entry per CDR3 protein. The sample holds fewer than 650,000 distinct CDR3 sequences, around 40% seen once. Trimming shortened V by 3 bases and J by 1 base, and 13 bases separated the two germline ends. Germline loops: CDR1 MNHEY, CDR2 SMNVEV (reference sequence). The CDR3 consists of 15 residues. With respect to this clonotype: Its antigen is not identified.

This specimen was cultured PBMCs, taken from culture after CMV antigen stimulation. The chain couples TRBV27 to TRBJ2-7; weak D call: TRBD2 (5 bases). The receptor was isolated from a human donor in good health (CMV status not recorded). Some clones in this sample may be carry-over from other donors' samples. The CDR3 nucleotides are TGTGCCAGCAGTTTCTGGCCCCGGGGATCCTACGAGCAGTACTTC. This encodes CASSFWPRGSYEQYF.